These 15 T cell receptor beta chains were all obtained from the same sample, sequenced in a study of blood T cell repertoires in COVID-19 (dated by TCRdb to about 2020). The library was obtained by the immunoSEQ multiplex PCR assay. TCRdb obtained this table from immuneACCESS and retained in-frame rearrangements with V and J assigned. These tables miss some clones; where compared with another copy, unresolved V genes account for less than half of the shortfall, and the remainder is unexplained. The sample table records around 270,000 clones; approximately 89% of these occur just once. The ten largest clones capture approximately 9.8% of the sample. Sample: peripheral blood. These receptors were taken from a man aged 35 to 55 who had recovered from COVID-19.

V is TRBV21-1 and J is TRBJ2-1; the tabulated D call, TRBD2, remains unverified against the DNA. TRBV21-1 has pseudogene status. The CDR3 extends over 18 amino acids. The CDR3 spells CASSKGETSGIYDNEQFF. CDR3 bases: TGTGCCAGCAGCAAAGGGGAGACTAGTGGTATCTACGACAATGAGCAGTTCTTC.

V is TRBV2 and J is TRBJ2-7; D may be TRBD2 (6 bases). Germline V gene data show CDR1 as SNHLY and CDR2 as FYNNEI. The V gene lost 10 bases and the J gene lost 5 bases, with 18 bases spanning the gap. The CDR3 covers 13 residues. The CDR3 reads CATTRDLYDEQYF. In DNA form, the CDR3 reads TGTGCCACCACACGGGACTTGTATGACGAGCAGTACTTC.

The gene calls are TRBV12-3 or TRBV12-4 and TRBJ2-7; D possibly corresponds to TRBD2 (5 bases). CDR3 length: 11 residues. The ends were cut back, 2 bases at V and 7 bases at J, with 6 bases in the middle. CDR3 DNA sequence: TGTGCCAGCAGTTTACGGGGTGAGCAGTACTTC. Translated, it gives CASSLRGEQYF.

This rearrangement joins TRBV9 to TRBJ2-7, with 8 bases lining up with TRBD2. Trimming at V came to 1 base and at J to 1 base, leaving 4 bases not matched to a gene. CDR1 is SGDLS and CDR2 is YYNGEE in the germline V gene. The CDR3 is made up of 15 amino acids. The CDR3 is CASSVRASGSYEQYF. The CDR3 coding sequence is TGTGCCAGCAGCGTAAGGGCTAGCGGGTCCTACGAGCAGTACTTC.

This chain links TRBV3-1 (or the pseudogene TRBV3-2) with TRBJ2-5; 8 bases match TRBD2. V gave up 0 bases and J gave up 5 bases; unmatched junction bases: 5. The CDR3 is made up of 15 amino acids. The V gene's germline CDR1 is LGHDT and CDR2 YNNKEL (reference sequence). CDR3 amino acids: CASSQDSVAGETQYF. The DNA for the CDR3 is TGTGCCAGCAGCCAAGATTCGGTAGCGGGGGAGACCCAGTACTTC.

CDR3 loop: CASSRLAGSEQYF. The CDR3 DNA reads TGTGCCAGCAGTCGACTAGCGGGGTCCGAGCAGTACTTC. The chain is built from TRBV7-2 and TRBJ2-7, with 11 bases fitting TRBD2. Unmatched junction bases numbered 4, after V lost 6 bases and J lost 6 bases. The CDR3 runs 13 residues. Germline CDR1 SGHTA, CDR2 FQGNSA.

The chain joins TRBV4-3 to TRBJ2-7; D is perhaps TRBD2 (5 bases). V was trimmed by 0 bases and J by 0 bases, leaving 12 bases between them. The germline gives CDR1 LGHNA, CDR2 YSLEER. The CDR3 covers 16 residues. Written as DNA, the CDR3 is TGCGCCAGCAGCCAAGAATGGTCGGACTTCTCCTACGAGCAGTACTTC. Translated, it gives CASSQEWSDFSYEQYF.

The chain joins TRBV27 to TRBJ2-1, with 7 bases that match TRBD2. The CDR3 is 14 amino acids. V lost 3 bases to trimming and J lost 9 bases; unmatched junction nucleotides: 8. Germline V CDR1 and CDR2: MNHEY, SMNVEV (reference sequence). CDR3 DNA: TGTGCCAGCAGTTTGTCAGCGGGATTCCCTGAGCAGTTCTTC. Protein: CASSLSAGFPEQFF.

The CDR3 bases are TGCGCCAGCAGCTTGGTTTCTACCAATTACGAGCAGTACTTC. Translating gives CASSLVSTNYEQYF. The chain has TRBV5-1 and TRBJ2-7; D is ambiguous. There are 14 residues in the CDR3. V was trimmed by 0 bases and J by 4 bases, leaving 11 bases between them. CDR1 is SGHRS and CDR2 is YFSETQ in the germline V gene.

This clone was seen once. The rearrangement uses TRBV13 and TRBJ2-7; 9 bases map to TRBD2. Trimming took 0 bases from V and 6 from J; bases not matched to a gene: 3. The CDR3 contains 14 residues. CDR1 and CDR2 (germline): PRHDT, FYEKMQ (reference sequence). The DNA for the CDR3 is TGTGCCAGCAGCTTAGGGCTAGCGGGATTCGAGCAGTACTTC. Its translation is CASSLGLAGFEQYF.

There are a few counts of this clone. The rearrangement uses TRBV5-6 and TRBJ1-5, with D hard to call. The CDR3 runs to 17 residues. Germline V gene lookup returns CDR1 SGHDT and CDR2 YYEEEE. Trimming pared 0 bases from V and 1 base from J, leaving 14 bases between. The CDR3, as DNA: TGTGCCAGCAGCTTGGGAACAAGGGCGGGAAGCAATCAGCCCCAGCATTTT. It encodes CASSLGTRAGSNQPQHF.

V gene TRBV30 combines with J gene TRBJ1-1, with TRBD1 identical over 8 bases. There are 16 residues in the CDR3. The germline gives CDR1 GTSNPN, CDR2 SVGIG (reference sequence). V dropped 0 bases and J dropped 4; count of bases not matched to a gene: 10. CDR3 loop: CAWSVHRGNGGTEAFF. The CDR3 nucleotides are TGTGCCTGGAGTGTACACAGGGGGAATGGGGGCACTGAAGCTTTCTTT.

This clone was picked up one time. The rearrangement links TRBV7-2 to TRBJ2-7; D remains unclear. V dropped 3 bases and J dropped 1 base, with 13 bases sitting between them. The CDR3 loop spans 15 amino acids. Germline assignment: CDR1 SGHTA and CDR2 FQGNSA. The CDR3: CASSLSRRRSYEQYF. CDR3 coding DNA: TGTGCCAGCAGCTTGTCGCGCCGGCGGTCCTACGAGCAGTACTTC.

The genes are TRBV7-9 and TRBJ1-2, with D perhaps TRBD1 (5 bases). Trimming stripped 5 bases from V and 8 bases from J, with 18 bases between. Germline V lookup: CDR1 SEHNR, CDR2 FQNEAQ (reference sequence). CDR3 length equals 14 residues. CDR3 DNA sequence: TGTGCCAGCAGCCCGGGACTCAACGGACAAGGCTACACCTTC. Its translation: CASSPGLNGQGYTF. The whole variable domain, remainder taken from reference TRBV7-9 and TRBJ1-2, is DTGVSQNPRHKITKRGQNVTFRCDPISEHNRLYWYRQTLGQGPEFLTYFQNEAQLEKSRLLSDRFSAERPKGSFSTLEIQRTEQGDSAMYLCASSPGLNGQGYTFGSGTRLTVV.

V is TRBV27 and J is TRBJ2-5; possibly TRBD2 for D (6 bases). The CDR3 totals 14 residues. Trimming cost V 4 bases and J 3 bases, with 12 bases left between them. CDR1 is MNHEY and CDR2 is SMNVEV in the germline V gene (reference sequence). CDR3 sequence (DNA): TGTGCCAGCAGTTCATACGGGAGAGAAGAGACCCAGTACTTC. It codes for CASSSYGREETQYF.